The 28 T cell receptor beta chains given below trace back to one sample, sequenced in a study of OX40 agonist ivuxolimab in advanced cancers. Clones were read by immunoSEQ multiplex PCR, and TCRdb kept only the in-frame ones, dropping some. The table lists 75,000 to 100,000 clones, about nine tenths of them singletons, with about 1.9% in the top ten. The specimen comprised CD4+ or CD8+ T cells sorted from blood, sampled in a trial of the OX40 agonist ivuxolimab. Receptor source: an adult with an advanced solid tumor such as melanoma, head and neck, liver or kidney cancer.

As concerns this clone: One end of the junction varies from germline; a read error may be responsible. J is TRBJ1-3 and V is TRBV9; unclear D gene. CDR1 and CDR2 from the germline V gene are SGDLS and YYNGEE. CDR3 length: 11 residues. CDR3 loop: CASNGTNTIYF. For the CDR3, the DNA is TGTGCGAGCAACGGAACAAACACCATATATTTT.

J is TRBJ2-1 and V is TRBV6-5; 11 bases fit TRBD2. The ends lost 5 bases at V and 7 bases at J; junction bases unmatched: 4. Germline CDR1 reads MNHEY; CDR2 reads SVGAGI. The CDR3 covers 14 residues. CDR3 coding DNA: TGTGCCAGCAGTCCTAGGACTAGCGGGAATGAGCAGTTCTTC. Translation: CASSPRTSGNEQFF.

Points on this clone: The same CDR3 can be traced to other DNA sequences in this sample. J is TRBJ2-7 and V is TRBV28; tentative D call: TRBD2 (6 bases). V shed 5 bases and J shed 0 bases, with 8 bases lying between them. The CDR3 is made up of 13 amino acids. The germline gives CDR1 MDHEN, CDR2 SYDVKM. The CDR3 spells CASSPGDSYEQYF. The CDR3 DNA follows: TGTGCCAGCAGTCCGGGGGACTCCTACGAGCAGTACTTC.

The CDR3 DNA sequence: TGTGCCAGTAGTCCCTGGACAGGGAGCGTAAAAGAGACCCAGTACTTC. This sequence encodes CASSPWTGSVKETQYF. The gene calls are TRBV19 and TRBJ2-5, with 8 positions matching TRBD1. This CDR3 spans 16 amino acids. The J segment lost 3 bases and the V segment lost 5 bases, leaving 11 bases of the junction unmatched. The germline gives CDR1 LNHDA, CDR2 SQIVND (reference sequence).

The J gene is TRBJ1-4, the V gene TRBV2, with 7 bases aligning to TRBD1. The CDR3 is 14 amino acids. CDR1 is SNHLY, CDR2 FYNNEI, per germline. V lost 9 bases to trimming and J lost 7 bases; unmatched junction nucleotides: 11. CDR3 sequence (DNA): TGTGCCAGTAAAGGCCAGGGGGTTGGTGAAAAACTGTTTTTT. This codes for CASKGQGVGEKLFF. Using reference TRBV2 and TRBJ1-4 for the parts outside the CDR3, the full variable domain is EPEVTQTPSHQVTQMGQEVILRCVPISNHLYFYWYRQILGQKVEFLVSFYNNEISEKSEIFDDQFSVERPDGSNFTLKIRSTKLEDSAMYFCASKGQGVGEKLFFGSGTQLSVL.

This clone is a singleton in its sample. CDR3 amino acids: CASSVATSGRATDTQYF. CDR3 DNA: TGTGCCAGCAGCGTAGCAACTAGCGGGAGGGCTACAGATACGCAGTATTTT. This sequence joins TRBV9 and TRBJ2-3; TRBD2 aligns across 13 bases. In germline, CDR1 is SGDLS, CDR2 YYNGEE. The CDR3 has 17 amino acids. The V segment lost 0 bases and the J segment 3 bases; nucleotides outside the gene matches: 4.

This clone has only one observation. The chain links TRBV29-1 to TRBJ1-2; D perhaps matches TRBD1 (5 bases). Per germline, CDR1 SQVTM and CDR2 ANQGSEA. Trimming removed 4 bases from V and 8 bases from J, with 17 bases in between. This CDR3 contains 13 residues. The CDR3 DNA reads as TGCAGCGTTGCTCCGTGGGCAGGGCAAGGCTACACCTTC. Its translation is CSVAPWAGQGYTF.

The DNA of the CDR3 is TGCGCCAGCAGCCGGGAAGTGCAGAACACTGAAGCTTTCTTT. As protein: CASSREVQNTEAFF. V and J are TRBV4-1 and TRBJ1-1; D not resolved. Trimming shortened V by 4 bases and J by 1 base, and 10 bases separated the two germline ends. Looked up from germline, CDR1 is MGHRA and CDR2 is YSYEKL. This CDR3 is built from 14 residues.

The sample holds one count of this clone. This rearrangement joins TRBV27 to TRBJ2-5, with D perhaps TRBD1 (5 bases). CDR1 MNHEY and CDR2 SMNVEV come from the germline V gene (reference sequence). This CDR3 has 13 amino acids. Between the trimmed V and J ends, which lost 0 bases and 5 bases, there was a span of 7 bases. This CDR3 is CASSLSQGETQYF. CDR3 in DNA: TGTGCCAGCAGTTTATCGCAGGGCGAGACCCAGTACTTC.

The V gene is TRBV11-3, the J gene TRBJ2-3, with D unresolved. V was clipped by 1 base and J by 3 bases, with 11 bases between them. CDR1 is SGHNT, CDR2 YENEEA, per germline. CDR3 length: 15 residues. The CDR3 sequence: CASSLGGTPTDTQYF. The CDR3 DNA reads as TGTGCCAGCAGCTTAGGGGGTACCCCTACAGATACGCAGTATTTT.

V and J are TRBV5-1 and TRBJ1-4, with 7 bases matching TRBD1. Germline assignment: CDR1 SGHRS and CDR2 YFSETQ. The ends lost 5 bases at V and 3 bases at J; junction bases unmatched: 1. The CDR3 loop spans 13 amino acids. The CDR3 DNA reads as TGCGCCAGCAGGACAGGGTCTAATGAAAAACTGTTTTTT. It specifies CASRTGSNEKLFF.

The V call is TRBV5-1, the J call TRBJ2-1; D might be TRBD2 (6 bases). The CDR3 contains 14 residues. V dropped 0 bases and J dropped 6 bases, with 10 bases sitting between them. CDR1 and CDR2 from the germline V gene are SGHRS and YFSETQ. In DNA, the CDR3 is TGCGCCAGCAGCTTGGACACTAGCAGCAATGAGCAGTTCTTC. Translating gives CASSLDTSSNEQFF.

The chain is built from TRBV6-1 and TRBJ1-5, with D possibly matching TRBD1 (5 bases). The CDR3 has 16 amino acids. V lost 0 bases and J lost 3, with 12 bases in between. CDR1 MNHNS and CDR2 SASEGT come from the germline V gene. The CDR3 DNA reads TGTGCCAGCAGTGAAGCGCCGACAGAGACCAATCAGCCCCAGCATTTT. It encodes CASSEAPTETNQPQHF.

In nucleotides, the CDR3 is TGTGCCAGCAGCGTAGGGGCAGGTTATCAGCCCCAGCATTTT. Translated: CASSVGAGYQPQHF. The J gene is TRBJ1-5, the V gene TRBV9; D remains ambiguous. The CDR3 spans 14 residues. Trimming removed 0 bases from V and 5 bases from J, with 9 bases in between. Germline CDR1 and CDR2: SGDLS and YYNGEE. The complete variable domain, with remaining parts taken from reference TRBV9 and TRBJ1-5, reads DSGVTQTPKHLITATGQRVTLRCSPRSGDLSVYWYQQSLDQGLQFLIQYYNGEERAKGNILERFSAQQFPDLHSELNLSSLELGDSALYFCASSVGAGYQPQHFGDGTRLSIL.

V is TRBV4-1 and J is TRBJ2-2; 9 bases agree with TRBD2. The germline CDR1 and CDR2 sequences are MGHRA and YSYEKL. Trimming at V came to 4 bases and at J to 5 bases, leaving 8 bases not matched to a gene. There are 16 residues in the CDR3. DNA of the CDR3: TGCGCCAGCAGCCGATTAGCGGGAGAAGGTACCGGGGAGCTGTTTTTT. Translating gives CASSRLAGEGTGELFF.

V gene TRBV5-1 combines with J gene TRBJ2-5; 11 nucleotides agree with TRBD2. The CDR3 covers 14 residues. Germline V CDR1 and CDR2: SGHRS, YFSETQ. V lost 5 bases and J lost 4; bases outside the gene matches: 4. The CDR3 protein is CASSVAGGLETQYF. The CDR3 coding sequence is TGCGCCAGCAGTGTAGCGGGAGGGCTAGAGACCCAGTACTTC.

The chain joins TRBV7-2 to TRBJ2-7; 7 nucleotides align to TRBD1. Germline assignment: CDR1 SGHTA and CDR2 FQGNSA. CDR3 size: 15 residues. V trimming: 2 bases; J trimming: 2 bases; junction bases outside the gene matches: 6. Here the CDR3 reads CASSLFRGSAYEQYF. In DNA, the CDR3 is TGTGCCAGCAGCTTATTCAGGGGGTCGGCCTACGAGCAGTACTTC.

The chain uses TRBV2 and TRBJ1-5, with D perhaps TRBD1 (5 bases). Germline V gene data show CDR1 as SNHLY and CDR2 as FYNNEI. V lost 3 bases and J lost 4, with 10 bases in between. CDR3 length equals 14 residues. The CDR3 coding sequence is TGTGCCAGCAGTGACATGGCAGGGAATCAGCCCCAGCATTTT. It is translated as CASSDMAGNQPQHF. The full variable domain, rest sourced from reference TRBV2 and TRBJ1-5, is EPEVTQTPSHQVTQMGQEVILRCVPISNHLYFYWYRQILGQKVEFLVSFYNNEISEKSEIFDDQFSVERPDGSNFTLKIRSTKLEDSAMYFCASSDMAGNQPQHFGDGTRLSIL.

This sequence joins TRBV5-1 and TRBJ2-1, with 7 bases aligning to TRBD2. Germline lookup yields CDR1 SGHRS and CDR2 YFSETQ. Trimming removed 0 bases from V and 7 bases from J; junction bases left unmatched: 10. The CDR3 spans 16 residues. The CDR3 is CASSLVSRGSINEQFF. CDR3 nucleotide sequence: TGCGCCAGCAGCTTGGTTTCTCGCGGGAGTATAAATGAGCAGTTCTTC.

The CDR3 loop reads CSAPSNTEAFF. In DNA form, the CDR3 reads TGCAGTGCACCGTCCAACACTGAAGCTTTCTTT. J is TRBJ1-1 and V is TRBV20-1; D remains unclear. The CDR3 totals 11 residues. Trimming took off 6 bases at V and 2 bases at J, with 7 bases between the two ends. Germline-derived CDR1 and CDR2 are DFQATT and SNEGSKA (reference sequence).

The chain combines TRBV6-1 with TRBJ2-1; a weak D match, TRBD2 (5 bases). With 1 base removed from V and 12 bases from J, the gap between germline ends came to 13 bases. The length of the CDR3 is 13 residues. The germline V gene has CDR1 MNHNS and CDR2 SASEGT. As DNA, the CDR3 is TGTGCCAGCAGTGAAGAGCGGCTTTCGGGGCAGTTCTTC. Its protein is CASSEERLSGQFF.

J is TRBJ2-2 and V is TRBV7-6; D may correspond to TRBD1 or TRBD2 (5 bases each). In germline, CDR1 is SGHVS, CDR2 FNYEAQ. This CDR3 region has 15 residues. The germline V and J ends were trimmed by 2 bases and 6 bases, with 13 bases remaining between them. The CDR3 nucleotides are TGTGCCAGCAGCTTATGGGACGGTAACCCCGGGGAGCTGTTTTTT. The encoded protein is CASSLWDGNPGELFF.

The rearrangement links TRBV6-5 to TRBJ1-2; D is undetermined. The CDR3 totals 14 residues. Germline lookup yields CDR1 MNHEY and CDR2 SVGAGI. Trimming pared 4 bases from V and 2 bases from J, leaving 11 bases between. In nucleotides, the CDR3 is TGTGCCAGCAGTTCGAGTTTGGGAAACTATGGCTACACCTTC. As protein: CASSSSLGNYGYTF.

The genes are TRBV28 and TRBJ2-7; D is unclear. This CDR3 comprises 11 residues. V dropped 10 bases and J dropped 0 bases, with 7 bases sitting between them. Per the germline V gene, CDR1 is MDHEN and CDR2 is SYDVKM. The CDR3 loop is CATESSYEQYF. CDR3 sequence (DNA): TGTGCCACCGAAAGCTCCTACGAGCAGTACTTC.

J is TRBJ1-3 and V is TRBV5-4; D is perhaps TRBD1 (5 bases). V was trimmed by 5 bases and J by 1 base, leaving 19 bases between them. The CDR3 has 17 residues. Germline V gene data show CDR1 as SGHNT and CDR2 as YYREEE (reference sequence). In nucleotides, the CDR3 is TGTGCCAGCAGTACGGGACTCTTGGGAGGATCTGGAAACACCATATATTTT. This gives the protein CASSTGLLGGSGNTIYF.

V usage is TRBV15 and J usage is TRBJ1-4; 8 nucleotides align to TRBD1. Germline values: CDR1 LNHNV, CDR2 YYDKDF (reference sequence). V lost 5 bases and J lost 7; bases outside the gene matches: 3. This CDR3 is built from 13 residues. In DNA, the CDR3 is TGTGCCACCAGCCAACAGGGGGTTGAAAAACTGTTTTTT. Its translation: CATSQQGVEKLFF.

V usage is TRBV11-1 and J usage is TRBJ2-3; tentatively, D is TRBD2 (6 bases). CDR3 size: 15 residues. Per the germline V gene, CDR1 is SGHAT and CDR2 is FQDESV (reference sequence). With 0 bases removed from V and 5 bases from J, the gap between germline ends came to 12 bases. CDR3 loop: CASSLALRGGDTQYF. The CDR3 DNA reads as TGTGCCAGCAGCTTAGCGCTTCGGGGAGGAGATACGCAGTATTTT.

The chain uses TRBV6-5 and TRBJ1-3, with 8 bases identical to TRBD1. CDR3 length: 14 amino acids. The ends lost 6 bases at V and 4 bases at J; junction bases unmatched: 5. Looked up from germline, CDR1 is MNHEY and CDR2 is SVGAGI. In DNA form, the CDR3 reads TGTGCCAGCAGCCCCCGGACAGGGGGAAACACCATATATTTT. Translating gives CASSPRTGGNTIYF.